In its sample, the clone carrying this TCR beta chain was seen a few times. The data are from a study of human T cells and chemical hapten exposure. Background on the study: In the approximately 25-week study, patients were dosed weekly with diphenylcyclopropenone on the scalp throughout.

Stated time point: pre-sensitization, week 0. Sample treatment: therapeutic diphenylcyclopropenone sensitization with weekly scalp DPC. One entry per CDR3 protein, called by TCRdb with MiXCR from the RACE reads. The sample lists more than 300,000 distinct CDR3 sequences; 4.5% to 5.5% were seen once. V dropped 5 bases and J dropped 5; count of bases not matched to a gene: 14. Looked up from germline, CDR1 is DFQATT and CDR2 is SNEGSKA (reference sequence). The CDR3 has 15 amino acids. The V call is TRBV20-1, the J call TRBJ1-1; 7 bases agree with TRBD1. The specimen comprised whole blood, sampled in connection with sensitization to the hapten diphenylcyclopropenone (DPC). The clonotype was recovered from a woman in her 50s with alopecia areata. Some clones in this sample may be carry-over from other donors' samples. The CDR3 DNA is TGCAGTGCTTCCCTCCCGGGGAGGGGGCTTACTGAAGCTTTCTTT. It codes for CSASLPGRGLTEAFF.